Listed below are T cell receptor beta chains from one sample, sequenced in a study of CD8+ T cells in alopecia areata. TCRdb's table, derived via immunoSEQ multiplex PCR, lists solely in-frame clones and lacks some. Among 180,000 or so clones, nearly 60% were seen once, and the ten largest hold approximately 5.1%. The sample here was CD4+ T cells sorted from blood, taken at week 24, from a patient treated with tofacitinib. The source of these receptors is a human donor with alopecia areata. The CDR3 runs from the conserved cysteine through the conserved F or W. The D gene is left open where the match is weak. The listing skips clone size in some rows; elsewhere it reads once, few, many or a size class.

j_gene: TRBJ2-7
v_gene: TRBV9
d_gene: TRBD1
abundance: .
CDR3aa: CASSVGVTGFNEQYF
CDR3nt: TGTGCCAGCAGCGTAGGTGTGACAGGGTTCAACGAGCAGTACTTC

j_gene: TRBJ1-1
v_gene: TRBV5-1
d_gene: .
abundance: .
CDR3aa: CASSFQWSNTEAFF
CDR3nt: TGCGCCAGCAGCTTCCAGTGGTCGAACACTGAAGCTTTCTTT

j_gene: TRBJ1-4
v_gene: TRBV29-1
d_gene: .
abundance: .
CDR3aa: CSVYREKLFF
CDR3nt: TGCAGCGTTTATCGGGAAAAACTGTTTTTT

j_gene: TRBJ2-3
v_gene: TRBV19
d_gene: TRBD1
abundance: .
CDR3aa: CATRTGSTDTQYF
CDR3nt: TGTGCCACAAGGACAGGGAGCACAGATACGCAGTATTTT

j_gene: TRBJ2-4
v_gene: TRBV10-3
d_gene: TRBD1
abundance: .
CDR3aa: CAISGDRDDIQYF
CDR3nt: TGTGCCATCAGTGGGGACAGGGATGACATTCAGTACTTC

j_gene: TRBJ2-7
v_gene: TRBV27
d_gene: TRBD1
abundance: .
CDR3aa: CASSWDSREQYF
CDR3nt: TGTGCCAGCAGTTGGGACAGTCGCGAGCAGTACTTC

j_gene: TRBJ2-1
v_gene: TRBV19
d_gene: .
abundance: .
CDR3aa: CASTSTSYNEQFF
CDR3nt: TGTGCCAGTACCTCCACGTCCTACAATGAGCAGTTCTTC

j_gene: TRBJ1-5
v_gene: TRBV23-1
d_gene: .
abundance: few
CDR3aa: CASSQLPGRDQPQHF
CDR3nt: TGCGCCAGCAGTCAACTTCCAGGCCGAGATCAGCCCCAGCATTTT

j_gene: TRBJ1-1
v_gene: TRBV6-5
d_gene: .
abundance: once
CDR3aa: CASSSPSGWDTEAFF
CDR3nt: TGTGCCAGCAGTTCACCCAGTGGATGGGATACTGAAGCTTTCTTT

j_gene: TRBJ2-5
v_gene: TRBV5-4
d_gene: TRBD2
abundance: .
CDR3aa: CASSPGRTSGEETQYF
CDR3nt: TGTGCCAGCAGCCCGGGTAGGACTAGCGGGGAAGAGACCCAGTACTTC

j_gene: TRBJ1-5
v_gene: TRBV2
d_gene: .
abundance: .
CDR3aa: CASTESGFGQPQHF
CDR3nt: TGTGCCAGCACCGAGAGTGGGTTTGGTCAGCCCCAGCATTTT

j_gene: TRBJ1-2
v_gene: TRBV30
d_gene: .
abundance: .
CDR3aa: CAEQRLANYGYTF
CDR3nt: TGTGCCGAACAAAGACTCGCTAACTATGGCTACACCTTC

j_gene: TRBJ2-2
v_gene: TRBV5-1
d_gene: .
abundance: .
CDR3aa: CASSLVSAGELFF
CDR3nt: TGCGCCAGCAGCTTGGTCTCGGCCGGGGAGCTGTTTTTT

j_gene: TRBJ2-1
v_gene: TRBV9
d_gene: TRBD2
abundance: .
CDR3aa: CASSVAGGWNEQFF
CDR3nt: TGTGCCAGCAGCGTAGCGGGAGGGTGGAATGAGCAGTTCTTC

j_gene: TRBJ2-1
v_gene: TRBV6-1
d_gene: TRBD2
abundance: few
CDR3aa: CASSGTSGRAVNEQFF
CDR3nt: TGTGCCAGCAGTGGGACTAGCGGGAGGGCCGTCAATGAGCAGTTCTTC

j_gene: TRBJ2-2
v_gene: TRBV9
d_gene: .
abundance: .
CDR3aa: CASSGTLNTGELFF
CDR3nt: TGTGCCAGCAGCGGGACTTTGAACACCGGGGAGCTGTTTTTT

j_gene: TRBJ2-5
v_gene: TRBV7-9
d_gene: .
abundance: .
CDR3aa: CASSFGGGETQYF
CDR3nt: TGTGCCAGCAGCTTTGGGGGAGGAGAGACCCAGTACTTC

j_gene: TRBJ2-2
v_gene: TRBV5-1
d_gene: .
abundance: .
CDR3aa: CASSAVRTGELFF
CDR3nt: TGCGCCAGCAGCGCGGTTAGGACCGGGGAGCTGTTTTTT

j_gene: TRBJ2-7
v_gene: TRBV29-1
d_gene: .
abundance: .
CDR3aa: CSGATYSYEQYF
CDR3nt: TGCAGCGGAGCCACGTACTCCTACGAGCAGTACTTC

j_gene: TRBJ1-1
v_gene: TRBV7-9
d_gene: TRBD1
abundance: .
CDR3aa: CASSLTTGGHTEAFF
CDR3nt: TGTGCCAGCAGCTTAACCACAGGGGGGCATACTGAAGCTTTCTTT

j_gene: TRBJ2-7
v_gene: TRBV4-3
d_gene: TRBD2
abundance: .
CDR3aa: CASSQGLAGAYEQYF
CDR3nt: TGCGCCAGCAGCCAAGGGCTAGCGGGAGCCTACGAGCAGTACTTC

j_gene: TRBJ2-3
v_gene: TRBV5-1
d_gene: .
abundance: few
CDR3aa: CASSLDNRGRTDTQYF
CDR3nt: TGCGCCAGCAGCTTGGATAACCGGGGCCGCACAGATACGCAGTATTTT

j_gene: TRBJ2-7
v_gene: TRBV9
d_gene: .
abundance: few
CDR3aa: CASSVLASADYEQYF
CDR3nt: TGTGCCAGCAGCGTCTTAGCTAGCGCCGACTACGAGCAGTACTTC

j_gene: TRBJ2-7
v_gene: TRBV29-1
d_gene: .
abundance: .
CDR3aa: CSVKGPYEQYF
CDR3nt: TGCAGCGTCAAAGGACCCTACGAGCAGTACTTC

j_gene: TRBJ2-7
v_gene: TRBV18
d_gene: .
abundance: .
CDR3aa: CASSPEGGDEQYF
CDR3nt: TGTGCCAGCTCACCTGAAGGGGGTGACGAGCAGTACTTC

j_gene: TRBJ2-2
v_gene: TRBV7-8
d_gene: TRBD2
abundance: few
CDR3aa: CASSFGTSSGELFF
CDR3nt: TGTGCCAGCAGCTTCGGGACTAGCTCCGGGGAGCTGTTTTTT

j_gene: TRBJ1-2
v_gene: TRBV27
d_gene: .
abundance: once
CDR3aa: CASSPVGITANYGYTF
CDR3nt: TGTGCCAGCAGTCCCGTGGGAATAACAGCTAACTATGGCTACACCTTC

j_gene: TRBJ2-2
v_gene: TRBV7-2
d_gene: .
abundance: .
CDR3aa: CASSPRENTGELFF
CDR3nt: TGTGCCAGCAGCCCACGGGAGAACACCGGGGAGCTGTTTTTT